This entry describes one T cell receptor (beta chain). Its antigen is currently unknown. The source of the sample is a study of cytomegalovirus exposure and HLA in healthy donors. Study-level results: Later genetic work tied a missense DCLRE1C variant to beta-chain V and J trimming. It was assumed in the presence/absence analyses that sequencing depth was roughly uniform across donors.

The CDR3 is 15 amino acids. Between the trimmed V and J ends, which lost 0 bases and 1 base, there was a span of 10 bases. Germline assignment: CDR1 LGHNA and CDR2 YSLEER. The study ran its PCR with 60 Vbeta and 13 Jbeta primers. The repertoire was sequenced with immunoSEQ multiplex PCR; TCRdb's copy has only in-frame clones and lacks some. This sample has 150,000 to 200,000 clones, with about four fifths found just once. The sample comprised PBMCs. The genes are TRBV4-3 and TRBJ2-7; TRBD1 is a possible D gene (6 bases). This receptor was identified in a man younger than 35 in good health and CMV-seronegative. As DNA, the CDR3 is TGCGCCAGCAGCCAAGATCGGGGACAATCCTACGAGCAGTACTTC. Protein: CASSQDRGQSYEQYF.